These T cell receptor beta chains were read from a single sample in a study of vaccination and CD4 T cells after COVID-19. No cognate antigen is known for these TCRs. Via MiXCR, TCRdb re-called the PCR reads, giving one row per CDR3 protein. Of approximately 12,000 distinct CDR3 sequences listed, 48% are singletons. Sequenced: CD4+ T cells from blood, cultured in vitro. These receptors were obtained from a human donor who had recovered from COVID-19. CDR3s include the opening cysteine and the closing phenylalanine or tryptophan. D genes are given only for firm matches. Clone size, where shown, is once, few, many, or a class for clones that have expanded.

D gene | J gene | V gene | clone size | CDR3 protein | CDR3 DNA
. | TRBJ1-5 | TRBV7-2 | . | CASSRSGRGNQPQHF | TGTGCCAGCAGCAGATCGGGTCGTGGGAATCAGCCCCAGCATTTT
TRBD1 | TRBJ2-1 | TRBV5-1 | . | CASSRTGTGLLNEQFF | TGCGCCAGCAGCCGGACCGGGACAGGGTTACTGAATGAGCAGTTCTTC
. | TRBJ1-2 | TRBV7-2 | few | CASSTDYYGYTF | TGTGCCAGCAGCACGGATTACTATGGCTACACCTTC
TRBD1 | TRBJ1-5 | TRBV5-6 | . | CASSSRTGKGPQHF | TGTGCCAGCAGCTCGCGGACAGGGAAGGGGCCCCAGCATTTT
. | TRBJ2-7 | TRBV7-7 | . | CASSLGDGTYEQYF | TGTGCTAGCAGCCTTGGGGACGGCACCTACGAGCAGTACTTC
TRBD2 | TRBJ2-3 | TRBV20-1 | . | CSRGLAGYTDTQYF | TGCAGTAGGGGACTAGCGGGATACACAGATACGCAGTATTTT
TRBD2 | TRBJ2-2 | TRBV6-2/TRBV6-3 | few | CASSSVAGVGLFF | TGTGCCAGCAGTTCGGTAGCGGGAGTAGGGCTGTTTTTT
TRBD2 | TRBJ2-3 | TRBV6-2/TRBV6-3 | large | CASRLAGANTDTQYF | TGTGCCAGCAGACTAGCGGGAGCTAACACAGATACGCAGTATTTT
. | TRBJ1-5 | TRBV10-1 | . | CASSESGGGRGYQPQHF | TGCGCCAGCAGTGAGTCCGGGGGGGGGAGGGGCTATCAGCCCCAGCATTTT
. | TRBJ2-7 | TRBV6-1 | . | CASSPDRIRPGEF | TGTGCCAGCAGTCCCGACAGGATCCGCCCGGGGGAATTC
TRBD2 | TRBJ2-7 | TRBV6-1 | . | CASRAGGTYEQYF | TGTGCCAGCAGGGCGGGAGGTACCTACGAGCAGTACTTC
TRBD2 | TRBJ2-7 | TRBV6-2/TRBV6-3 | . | CASSTERGGSREQYF | TGTGCCAGCAGTACCGAGCGGGGGGGATCGCGGGAGCAGTACTTC
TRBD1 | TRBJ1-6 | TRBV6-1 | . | CASTRQGGNSPLHF | TGTGCCAGCACCCGACAGGGGGGTAATTCACCCCTCCACTTT
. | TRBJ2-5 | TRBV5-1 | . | CASSPAGREETQYF | TGCGCCAGCAGCCCTGCTGGACGAGAAGAGACCCAGTACTTC
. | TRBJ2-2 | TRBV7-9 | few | CASSLESAGELFF | TGTGCCAGCAGCTTAGAATCTGCCGGGGAGCTGTTTTTT
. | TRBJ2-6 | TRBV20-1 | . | CSARPSSGANVLTF | TGCAGTGCCAGGCCGAGCTCTGGGGCCAACGTCCTGACTTTC
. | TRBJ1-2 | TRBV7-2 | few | CASSVGAYGYTF | TGTGCCAGCAGCGTGGGTGCCTATGGCTACACCTTC
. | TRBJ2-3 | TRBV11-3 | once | CASSPRDGADTQYF | TGTGCCAGCAGCCCCAGGGATGGGGCAGATACGCAGTATTTT
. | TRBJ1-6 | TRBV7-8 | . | CASVLDGPILF | TGTGCCAGCGTACTCGACGGACCCATATTATTT
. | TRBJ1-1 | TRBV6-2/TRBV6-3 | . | CASSTQRDGGLFEAFF | TGTGCCAGCAGTACGCAACGGGACGGGGGGCTATTTGAAGCTTTCTTT
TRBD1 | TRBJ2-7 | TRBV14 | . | CASSNRGLYEQYF | TGTGCCAGCAGCAACAGGGGGCTGTACGAGCAGTACTTC
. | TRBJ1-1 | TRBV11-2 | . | CASSLVGGGTTEAFF | TGTGCCAGCAGCTTAGTTGGAGGCGGGACCACTGAAGCTTTCTTT
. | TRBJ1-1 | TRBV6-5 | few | CASSYSGGRTEAFF | TGTGCCAGCAGTTACTCCGGGGGACGGACTGAAGCTTTCTTT
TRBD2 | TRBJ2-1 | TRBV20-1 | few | CSASQSGGWAYNEQFF | TGCAGTGCTAGTCAAAGCGGGGGTTGGGCCTACAATGAGCAGTTCTTC
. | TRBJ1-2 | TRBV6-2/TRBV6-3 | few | CASTRGLNYGYTF | TGTGCCAGCACTCGTGGACTTAACTATGGCTACACCTTC
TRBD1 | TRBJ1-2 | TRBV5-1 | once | CASSLEGQALVYGYTF | TGCGCCAGCAGCTTGGAGGGACAGGCGCTGGTCTATGGCTACACCTTC
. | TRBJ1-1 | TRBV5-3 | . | CARSLRGLEAFF | TGTGCCAGAAGCTTGCGGGGGCTTGAAGCTTTCTTT
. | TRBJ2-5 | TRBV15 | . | CATSSLIWGTEETQYF | TGTGCCACCAGCTCACTGATCTGGGGCACCGAAGAGACCCAGTACTTC
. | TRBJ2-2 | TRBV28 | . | CASSLSKGLGTFDGELFF | TGTGCCAGCAGTTTATCTAAGGGTCTTGGGACCTTTGACGGGGAGCTGTTTTTT